The clone carrying this T cell receptor beta chain was found a few times. As yet, its antigen is unknown. Other DNA sequences from this sample encode an identical CDR3 as well. The entry originates in a study of beta chain features in type 1 diabetes. Findings and limits, study-wide: Whatever favoring of shorter templates PCR might show would apply equally to patients and controls. Moderate yet significant TCRB CDR3 shortening was seen in Type 1 diabetes patients in all four CD4+ subsets.

V lost 3 bases and J 2 bases, leaving 8 bases between the germline ends. The CDR3 extends over 14 amino acids. Germline CDR1 is MDHEN and CDR2 is SYDVKM. What was sequenced were expressed TCRB transcripts, since all of the isolated RNA had been reverse transcribed. Sequenced naive, central memory and regulatory T cell samples produced an average of about 3.57 million reads. Repertoires were generated with immunoSEQ multiplex PCR, while TCRdb's copy carries only in-frame clones and drops some. The sample carries hundreds of thousands of clones, around 15% recorded once. Sorting that relied on CD45RO/CCR7/CD25/CD127/CD95/CD27 yielded CD4+ naive, central memory, regulatory and stem cell-like memory cells. Purity above 95% was achieved in all sorted populations.

The chain has TRBV28 and TRBJ1-5; D might be TRBD1 (5 bases). This clonotype originated in a man aged 18 to 29 with type 1 diabetes. Sequenced sample: naive CD4+ T cells from blood. The CDR3 loop is CASSLGGRNQPQHF. CDR3 DNA: TGTGCCAGCAGTTTGGGGGGACGCAATCAGCCCCAGCATTTT.